The 23 T cell receptor beta chains below come from one sample, sequenced in a study of somatic mutations in cytotoxic T cells in rheumatoid arthritis. Clones were sequenced by immunoSEQ multiplex PCR, and TCRdb holds only the in-frame ones, with some missing. The sample holds tens of thousands of clones, about 84% seen once. Input material: CD8+ T cells sorted from blood. The receptors derive from a man aged 40-49 years in good health.

The chain joins TRBV5-5 to TRBJ2-5; a possible D gene is TRBD1 (5 bases). Germline V gene sequence: CDR1 SGHKS, CDR2 YYEKEE (reference sequence). V lost 3 bases and J 2 bases, leaving 17 bases between the germline ends. CDR3 length: 16 amino acids. The CDR3, as DNA: TGTGCCAGCAGCTCCCCTGAGACAGCTACACAAGAGACCCAGTACTTC. Protein sequence: CASSSPETATQETQYF.

V and J are TRBV15 and TRBJ2-2, with D perhaps matching TRBD1 (5 bases). Trimming took 0 bases from V and 3 from J, leaving 8 bases between them. The CDR3 is 15 amino acids. The germline V gene encodes CDR1 LNHNV and CDR2 YYDKDF (reference sequence). In DNA form, the CDR3 reads TGTGCCACCAGCAGAGAGAAAGGGGACACCGGGGAGCTGTTTTTT. Protein sequence: CATSREKGDTGELFF.

The chain couples TRBV6-5 to TRBJ1-3; 8 nucleotides align to TRBD1. The V gene's germline CDR1 is MNHEY and CDR2 SVGAGI. With V trimmed by 2 bases and J by 2 bases, 2 bases remained unmatched. CDR3 length equals 15 residues. In nucleotides, the CDR3 is TGTGCCAGCAGTTACCGGGACAGGCCTGGAAACACCATATATTTT. It specifies CASSYRDRPGNTIYF.

The chain recombines TRBV4-1 with TRBJ2-7; 8 bases match TRBD1. The CDR3 extends over 15 amino acids. From germline, CDR1 is MGHRA and CDR2 YSYEKL. Trimming took 0 bases from V and 0 from J; bases not matched to a gene: 1. The CDR3 loop reads CASSQEGTGSYEQYF. In nucleotides, the CDR3 is TGCGCCAGCAGCCAAGAAGGGACAGGCTCCTACGAGCAGTACTTC.

V and J are TRBV11-2 and TRBJ2-3; perhaps TRBD1 as D (5 bases). Between the trimmed V and J ends, which lost 4 bases and 1 base, there was a span of 9 bases. CDR3 size: 14 residues. The germline CDR1 and CDR2 sequences are SGHAT and FQNNGV. The CDR3 sequence is CASSYGRGTDTQYF. CDR3 bases: TGTGCCAGCAGCTACGGCAGGGGCACAGATACGCAGTATTTT.

This clone turned up a few times. The V and J genes are TRBV19 and TRBJ2-3; no clear D gene. Germline values: CDR1 LNHDA, CDR2 SQIVND (reference sequence). This CDR3 has 11 amino acids. Trimming took off 7 bases at V and 5 bases at J, with 7 bases between the two ends. The DNA of the CDR3 is TGTGCCAGTAATGTGGAAGATACGCAGTATTTT. Translating gives CASNVEDTQYF.

In this sample, this clone turned up a few times. V and J are TRBV10-3 and TRBJ2-3, with D tentatively TRBD1 or TRBD2 (5 bases each). The CDR3 length is 17 residues. V was shortened by 0 bases and J by 3 bases, with 16 bases between the two germline ends. Germline CDR1 ENHRY, CDR2 SYGVKD. CDR3 residues: CAISESGRDRLTDTQYF. CDR3 DNA: TGTGCCATCAGTGAGTCCGGTCGGGACCGACTAACAGATACGCAGTATTTT.

The chain couples TRBV9 to TRBJ1-5; tentative D call: TRBD1 (5 bases). Germline V gene data show CDR1 as SGDLS and CDR2 as YYNGEE. The germline V and J ends were trimmed by 0 bases and 9 bases, with 13 bases remaining between them. This CDR3 spans 14 amino acids. In DNA form, the CDR3 reads TGTGCCAGCAGCGTAGTCGACGGGGGTACGCCCCAGCATTTT. Translation: CASSVVDGGTPQHF. Filled out from reference TRBV9 and TRBJ1-5, the complete variable domain reads DSGVTQTPKHLITATGQRVTLRCSPRSGDLSVYWYQQSLDQGLQFLIQYYNGEERAKGNILERFSAQQFPDLHSELNLSSLELGDSALYFCASSVVDGGTPQHFGDGTRLSIL.

Here the CDR3 DNA reads TGCAGTGCTAGAGCTGGTCAGCCCCAGCATTTT. It encodes CSARAGQPQHF. V gene TRBV20-1 combines with J gene TRBJ1-5; D call uncertain. Per germline, CDR1 DFQATT and CDR2 SNEGSKA (reference sequence). CDR3 size: 11 residues. V dropped 1 base and J dropped 6 bases, with 4 bases sitting between them.

This sequence joins TRBV30 and TRBJ2-7; the match to TRBD2 covers 7 bases. The V gene end was trimmed by 5 bases and the J gene end by 1 base; junction bases not matched to a gene: 14. CDR3 size: 16 residues. Per germline, CDR1 GTSNPN and CDR2 SVGIG (reference sequence). CDR3 protein: CAWGNKPDGRSYEQYF. In DNA form, the CDR3 reads TGTGCCTGGGGTAATAAACCTGACGGGAGGTCCTACGAGCAGTACTTC.

The rearrangement links TRBV5-1 to TRBJ2-7, with 10 nucleotides matching TRBD2. The CDR3 has 14 amino acids. Losses at the gene ends were 5 bases for V and 4 bases for J; bases not matched to a gene: 6. Germline V lookup: CDR1 SGHRS, CDR2 YFSETQ. CDR3 loop: CASSRTSGSYEQYF. Here the CDR3 DNA reads TGCGCCAGCAGTCGGACTAGCGGTTCGTACGAGCAGTACTTC.

The V and J genes are TRBV7-2 and TRBJ2-1; TRBD2 matches 10 bases. Trimming at V came to 3 bases and at J to 1 base, leaving 0 bases not matched to a gene. Germline CDR1 SGHTA, CDR2 FQGNSA. This CDR3 has 15 amino acids. The CDR3 DNA sequence: TGTGCCAGCAGCTTTAGCGGGGGGTCCTACAATGAGCAGTTCTTC. Amino acids: CASSFSGGSYNEQFF. Looking up the rest from reference TRBV7-2 and TRBJ2-1 gives the full variable domain: GAGVSQSPSNKVTEKGKDVELRCDPISGHTALYWYRQSLGQGLEFLIYFQGNSAPDKSGLPSDRFSAERTGGSVSTLTIQRTQQEDSAVYLCASSFSGGSYNEQFFGPGTRLTVL.

This clone was counted a single time. The rearrangement joins TRBV7-3 to TRBJ2-1; D ambiguous. V lost 1 base to trimming and J lost 6 bases, with 4 bases between them. The CDR3 runs to 12 residues. The V gene's germline CDR1 is SGHTA and CDR2 FQGTGA. CDR3 sequence (DNA): TGTGCCAGCAGCTTAAAAGCCAATGAGCAGTTCTTC. This gives the protein CASSLKANEQFF.

The chain joins TRBV27 to TRBJ1-5; 7 bases align to TRBD1. The CDR3 is made up of 16 amino acids. Losses at the gene ends were 0 bases for V and 1 base for J; bases not matched to a gene: 3. The V gene's germline CDR1 is MNHEY and CDR2 SMNVEV (reference sequence). CDR3 DNA: TGTGCCAGCAGTTTATCAGGGGGCGGGAGCAATCAGCCCCAGCATTTT. Translation gives CASSLSGGGSNQPQHF.

The rearrangement joins TRBV5-1 to TRBJ2-1; TRBD1 matches 7 bases. V was pared by 3 bases and J by 7 bases, with 4 bases of the junction left unmatched. This CDR3 contains 13 residues. Germline lookup yields CDR1 SGHRS and CDR2 YFSETQ. The CDR3 spells CASSWRQGNEQFF. The DNA of the CDR3 is TGCGCCAGCAGCTGGAGACAGGGAAATGAGCAGTTCTTC.

This sequence joins TRBV5-6 and TRBJ1-5, with unresolved D. The CDR3 extends over 14 amino acids. V dropped 4 bases and J dropped 0 bases, with 8 bases sitting between them. Germline lookup yields CDR1 SGHDT and CDR2 YYEEEE. The CDR3 DNA sequence: TGTGCCAGCAGCCTGGACGGTAGCAATCAGCCCCAGCATTTT. This codes for CASSLDGSNQPQHF. The full variable domain, its missing parts supplied by reference TRBV5-6 and TRBJ1-5, is DAGVTQSPTHLIKTRGQQVTLRCSPKSGHDTVSWYQQALGQGPQFIFQYYEEEERQRGNFPDRFSGHQFPNYSSELNVNALLLGDSALYLCASSLDGSNQPQHFGDGTRLSIL.

The J gene is TRBJ2-1, the V gene TRBV19; 7 positions agree with TRBD2. CDR3 size: 14 residues. Germline V lookup: CDR1 LNHDA, CDR2 SQIVND (reference sequence). Losses at the gene ends were 7 bases for V and 4 bases for J; bases not matched to a gene: 7. The CDR3 DNA follows: TGTGCCAGTACTCCAGCGGGAACTTACAATGAGCAGTTCTTC. Amino acid sequence: CASTPAGTYNEQFF.

The rearrangement uses TRBV7-9 and TRBJ2-5; tentatively, D is TRBD2 (6 bases). This CDR3 has 14 residues. The germline V and J ends were trimmed by 5 bases and 5 bases, with 15 bases remaining between them. The V gene's germline CDR1 is SEHNR and CDR2 FQNEAQ (reference sequence). CDR3 in DNA: TGTGCCAGCAGCCACGGTAGCGCGGGGGAGACCCAGTACTTC. It translates to CASSHGSAGETQYF.

The chain carries TRBV23-1 and TRBJ2-1; D might be TRBD1 (6 bases). TRBV23-1 is assigned to the ORF class and has an uncertain function. Trimming pared 4 bases from V and 6 bases from J, leaving 16 bases between. This CDR3 is built from 15 residues. For the CDR3, the DNA is TGCGCCAGCAGTCGACCTGGACAGTCGGTCAATGAGCAGTTCTTC. As protein: CASSRPGQSVNEQFF.

The J gene is TRBJ2-6, the V gene TRBV15; a possible D gene is TRBD1 (5 bases). Trimming took 5 bases from V and 0 from J, leaving 8 bases between them. The CDR3 spans 15 residues. The germline CDR1 and CDR2 sequences are LNHNV and YYDKDF (reference sequence). The CDR3 region has the DNA TGTGCCACCAGCGGACACCCCTCTGGGGCCAACGTCCTGACTTTC. This codes for CATSGHPSGANVLTF. Drawing the rest from reference TRBV15 and TRBJ2-6, the complete variable domain is DAMVIQNPRYQVTQFGKPVTLSCSQTLNHNVMYWYQQKSSQAPKLLFHYYDKDFNNEADTPDNFQSRRPNTSFCFLDIRSPGLGDTAMYLCATSGHPSGANVLTFGAGSRLTVL.

V and J are TRBV27 and TRBJ2-7, with D possibly being TRBD1 (5 bases). The germline V gene encodes CDR1 MNHEY and CDR2 SMNVEV (reference sequence). Trimming shortened V by 5 bases and J by 7 bases, and 12 bases separated the two germline ends. The CDR3 is 12 amino acids. CDR3 amino acids: CASSPTALEQYF. CDR3 sequence (DNA): TGTGCCAGCAGTCCGACAGCCTTGGAGCAGTACTTC.

J is TRBJ2-1 and V is TRBV9; 9 bases fit TRBD2. Losses at the gene ends were 4 bases for V and 8 bases for J; bases not matched to a gene: 13. CDR1 and CDR2 (germline): SGDLS, YYNGEE. The CDR3 is 16 amino acids. CDR3 protein: CASSPASGVGIYEQFF. The CDR3 DNA sequence: TGTGCCAGCAGCCCAGCTAGCGGGGTGGGGATCTATGAGCAGTTCTTC.

The rearrangement uses TRBV18 and TRBJ2-1; TRBD2 matches at 9 bases. Germline CDR1 is KGHSH and CDR2 is LQKENI. The CDR3 loop spans 15 amino acids. V dropped 4 bases and J dropped 6; count of bases not matched to a gene: 7. DNA for the CDR3: TGTGCCAGCTCACGGTGGAGCGGGAGGTCCAATGAGCAGTTCTTC. It encodes CASSRWSGRSNEQFF.